This entry concerns a single T cell receptor (beta chain). The data are from a study of OX40 agonist ivuxolimab in advanced cancers. Study in general: Every 2 weeks, patients received ivuxolimab intravenously, dosed at 0.01 to 10 mg/kg.

The assay was immunoSEQ multiplex PCR, and TCRdb's table has in-frame clones only and misses some. The profile shows 45,000 to 60,000 clones, 80% to 95% of them singletons. This CDR3 has 16 residues. Germline V CDR1 and CDR2: MDHEN, SYDVKM. The V end lost 3 bases, the J end lost 1 base, and 15 bases lay between the germline ends. Collection of blood occurred at baseline, at cycle 4 day 1, and at cycle 7 day 1. The chain recombines TRBV28 with TRBJ2-5, with D unclear. The source was CD4+ or CD8+ T cells sorted from blood, collected in a trial of the OX40 agonist ivuxolimab. This TCR came from an adult with an advanced solid tumor such as melanoma, head and neck, liver or kidney cancer. The CDR3 sequence: CASSFFAALFQETQYF. The CDR3 nucleotides are TGTGCCAGCAGTTTTTTTGCGGCACTGTTCCAAGAGACCCAGTACTTC.